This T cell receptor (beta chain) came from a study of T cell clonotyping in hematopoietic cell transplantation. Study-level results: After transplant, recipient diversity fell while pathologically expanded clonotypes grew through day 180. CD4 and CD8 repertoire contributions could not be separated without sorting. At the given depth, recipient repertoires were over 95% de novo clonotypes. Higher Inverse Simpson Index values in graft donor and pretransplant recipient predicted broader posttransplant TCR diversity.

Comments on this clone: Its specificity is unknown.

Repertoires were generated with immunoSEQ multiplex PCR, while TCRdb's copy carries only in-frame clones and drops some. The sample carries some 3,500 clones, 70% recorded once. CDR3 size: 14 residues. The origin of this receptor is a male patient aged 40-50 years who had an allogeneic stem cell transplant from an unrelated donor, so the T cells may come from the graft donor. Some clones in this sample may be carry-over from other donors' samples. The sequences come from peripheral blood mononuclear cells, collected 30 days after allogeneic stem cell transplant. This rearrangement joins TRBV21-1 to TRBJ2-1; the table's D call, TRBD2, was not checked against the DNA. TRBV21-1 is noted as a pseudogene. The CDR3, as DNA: TGTGCCAGCAGCAAAGCTTCTAGCGGGGGGGGAGAGTTCTTC. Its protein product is CASSKASSGGGEFF.